The 24 T cell receptor beta chains below were found in one sample sequenced in a study of T-cell reconstitution after alpha-beta-depleted transplantation in children. For TCRbeta, the library was prepared with unique molecular identifiers. From the PCR reads, TCRdb called clonotypes with MiXCR, one entry per CDR3 protein. Of about 610,000 distinct CDR3 sequences in the sample, roughly a tenth were seen once. The sequenced sample was PBMCs from the stem cell graft donor, obtained from the stem cell graft. The receptors were sampled from a human donor who donated a stem cell graft to a child with acute myeloid leukemia.

This clonotype was detected only a few times. The CDR3 nucleotides read TGTGCCAGCAGTCCGGACCCCGGGTCCACCTACGAGCAGTACTTC. Its protein product is CASSPDPGSTYEQYF. The chain is built from TRBV6-1 and TRBJ2-7; D uncertain. CDR3 length equals 15 residues. V lost 5 bases and J lost 2, with 16 bases in between. Germline CDR1 and CDR2: MNHNS and SASEGT.

Points on this clonotype: A clone one base away is much larger, so this may be a read error. This CDR3 is CTSSLVSGSPYEQYF. CDR3 nucleotide sequence: TGCACCAGCAGCTTGGTTAGCGGGAGCCCCTACGAGCAGTACTTC. This chain uses TRBV5-1 with TRBJ2-7, with 9 bases identical to TRBD2. The CDR3 consists of 15 residues. From germline, CDR1 is SGHRS and CDR2 YFSETQ. The full variable domain, its missing parts supplied by reference TRBV5-1 and TRBJ2-7, is KAGVTQTPRYLIKTRGQQVTLSCSPISGHRSVSWYQQTPGQGLQFLFEYFSETQRNKGNFPGRFSGRQFSNSRSEMNVSTLELGDSALYLCTSSLVSGSPYEQYFGPGTRLTVT.

The V gene is TRBV7-9, the J gene TRBJ2-7, with TRBD2 matching over 8 bases. Germline V gene sequence: CDR1 SEHNR, CDR2 FQNEAQ (reference sequence). The V and J ends lost 3 bases and 3 bases, in that order; junction bases with no gene match: 7. This CDR3 contains 15 residues. CDR3 nucleotides: TGTGCCAGCAGCTTGACCGGGACTAGTCTCTACGAGCAGTACTTC. This sequence encodes CASSLTGTSLYEQYF.

This clonotype was recorded at least ten times. This chain links TRBV10-3 with TRBJ1-1, with a tentative D call TRBD1 (5 bases). The CDR3 has 13 residues. V lost 7 bases, J lost 1 base, and 10 bases lay in between. In germline, CDR1 is ENHRY, CDR2 SYGVKD. The CDR3 DNA sequence: TGTGCCATCAACTTGGACAAGAACACTGAAGCTTTCTTT. This sequence encodes CAINLDKNTEAFF.

This sequence joins TRBV30 and TRBJ2-2, with TRBD2 matching 7 bases. The CDR3 length is 13 residues. Trimming took 4 bases from V and 5 from J; bases not matched to a gene: 4. Germline CDR1 reads GTSNPN; CDR2 reads SVGIG (reference sequence). In DNA form, the CDR3 reads TGTGCCTGGATAGCGGGTGGAACCGGGGAGCTGTTTTTT. Its translation is CAWIAGGTGELFF.

This chain uses TRBV19 with TRBJ1-6, with no clear D. The CDR3 has 15 residues. From germline, CDR1 is LNHDA and CDR2 SQIVND (reference sequence). The V end lost 3 bases, the J end lost 9 bases, and 15 bases lay between the germline ends. In DNA, the CDR3 is TGTGCCAGTAGTATCCAGAGGGCAGAGAGTTCACCCCTCCACTTT. It yields the protein CASSIQRAESSPLHF. The full variable domain, completed using reference TRBV19 and TRBJ1-6, is DGGITQSPKYLFRKEGQNVTLSCEQNLNHDAMYWYRQDPGQGLRLIYYSQIVNDFQKGDIAEGYSVSREKKESFPLTVTSAQKNPTAFYLCASSIQRAESSPLHFGNGTRLTVT.

V and J are TRBV2 and TRBJ2-5, with 7 bases matching TRBD2. CDR3 size: 13 residues. J was trimmed by 5 bases and V by 5 bases; bases with no gene match: 5. Germline loops: CDR1 SNHLY, CDR2 FYNNEI. For the CDR3, the DNA is TGTGCCAGCAGTTCAGCGGGAATGGAGACCCAGTACTTC. This translates into CASSSAGMETQYF.

This clonotype turned up a few times. This chain links TRBV29-1 with TRBJ1-2; perhaps TRBD1 as D (6 bases). V gave up 4 bases and J gave up 3 bases, with 15 bases separating them. CDR3 length: 14 residues. Germline CDR1 is SQVTM and CDR2 is ANQGSEA. The CDR3 spells CSVAGSQGYYGYTF. As DNA, the CDR3 is TGCAGCGTTGCCGGGTCGCAGGGGTACTATGGCTACACCTTC.

In its sample, this clonotype was seen a few times. V gene TRBV20-1 combines with J gene TRBJ2-5; 10 bases align to TRBD1. Trimming cost V 0 bases and J 6 bases; bases outside gene matches: 4. This CDR3 spans 14 amino acids. Germline V CDR1 and CDR2: DFQATT, SNEGSKA (reference sequence). The CDR3 sequence: CSARDRQGAKTQYF. The CDR3 region has the DNA TGCAGTGCTAGAGATAGACAGGGGGCGAAGACCCAGTACTTC.

The chain combines TRBV20-1 with TRBJ1-1; 10 nucleotides agree with TRBD1. J was trimmed by 0 bases and V by 4 bases; bases with no gene match: 20. The CDR3 runs 20 residues. CDR1 DFQATT and CDR2 SNEGSKA come from the germline V gene (reference sequence). CDR3 residues: CSAIPLSGTGAIGMNTEAFF. The CDR3 DNA reads TGCAGTGCTATCCCTCTCTCCGGGACAGGGGCTATTGGGATGAACACTGAAGCTTTCTTT.

This chain joins TRBV5-4 and TRBJ2-7; maybe TRBD2 (6 bases). The V and J ends lost 3 bases and 3 bases respectively, with 10 bases between them. This CDR3 has 13 amino acids. Germline V lookup: CDR1 SGHNT, CDR2 YYREEE (reference sequence). The CDR3 loop reads CASSSGDGYEQYF. CDR3 DNA sequence: TGTGCCAGCAGCTCGGGGGACGGCTACGAGCAGTACTTC.

This clonotype appeared a few times. V is TRBV7-9 and J is TRBJ2-2, with D possibly matching TRBD2 (5 bases). CDR3 length: 12 amino acids. Trimming shortened V by 10 bases and J by 3 bases, and 9 bases separated the two germline ends. CDR1 is SEHNR, CDR2 FQNEAQ, per germline (reference sequence). DNA of the CDR3: TGTGCCACCAGGCGGGACACCGGGGAGCTGTTTTTT. It codes for CATRRDTGELFF.

This clonotype was recorded many times. This chain connects TRBV20-1 to TRBJ2-7, with a possible D match to TRBD1 (6 bases). Trimming pared 7 bases from V and 3 bases from J, leaving 16 bases between. The CDR3 spans 13 residues. Germline lookup yields CDR1 DFQATT and CDR2 SNEGSKA (reference sequence). The CDR3 nucleotides are TGCAGTGTCAAGTCCAGGGGAAGCTACGAGCAGTACTTC. Its translation is CSVKSRGSYEQYF.

At least ten counts were recorded for this clonotype. The rearrangement uses TRBV19 and TRBJ2-1; tentatively, D is TRBD1 (6 bases). The CDR3 is made up of 13 amino acids. The V gene lost 4 bases and the J gene lost 9 bases, with 13 bases spanning the gap. Germline V gene data show CDR1 as LNHDA and CDR2 as SQIVND (reference sequence). CDR3 loop: CASSTLQGSEQFF. The CDR3 coding sequence is TGTGCCAGTAGTACCCTACAGGGATCTGAGCAGTTCTTC.

The chain uses TRBV7-8 and TRBJ2-5; D uncertain. Germline assignment: CDR1 SGHVS and CDR2 FQNEAQ. Trimming took 7 bases from V and 5 from J, leaving 17 bases between them. The CDR3 length is 14 residues. CDR3 nucleotide sequence: TGTGCCAGCACCTACCCTTTAGCCCACGAGACCCAGTACTTC. It translates to CASTYPLAHETQYF.

Turning to this clonotype: In this CDR3 the conserved last residue, phenylalanine or tryptophan, is missing, so a read error is likely. Because the CDR3's place on the DNA is in doubt, the DNA is left out and the CDR3 is given as listed by TCRdb. This chain connects TRBV5-1 to TRBJ2-4. Germline V gene data show CDR1 as SGHRS and CDR2 as YFSETQ. The CDR3 is 9 amino acids long, termini counted. CDR3 in amino acids: CASSLGFNI.

This clonotype was picked up a small number of times. This chain connects TRBV27 to TRBJ2-1; 7 bases map to TRBD1. Germline CDR1 is MNHEY and CDR2 is SMNVEV (reference sequence). V shed 4 bases and J 7 bases; nucleotides not matched to a gene: 10. The CDR3 has 15 amino acids. CDR3 nucleotides: TGTGCCAGCAGTTCATGGGACAGCGATAGGAATGAGCAGTTCTTC. Protein product: CASSSWDSDRNEQFF.

This clonotype is classed as medium-sized. The chain carries TRBV29-1 and TRBJ2-1, with TRBD2 matching 8 bases. From germline, CDR1 is SQVTM and CDR2 ANQGSEA. The V segment lost 4 bases and the J segment 2 bases; nucleotides outside the gene matches: 1. The CDR3 has 13 amino acids. The CDR3 loop is CSVAGGTYNEQFF. The CDR3 bases are TGCAGCGTTGCGGGAGGGACCTACAATGAGCAGTTCTTC.

This clonotype appeared a few times. The CDR3, as DNA: TGTGCCAGCAGTTCAGGTGTCTCTGGAAACACCATATATTTT. It encodes CASSSGVSGNTIYF. The V gene is TRBV2, the J gene TRBJ1-3; D is unresolved. From germline, CDR1 is SNHLY and CDR2 FYNNEI. The CDR3 contains 14 residues. Trimming stripped 5 bases from V and 0 bases from J, with 8 bases between. The whole variable domain, filled in from reference TRBV2 and TRBJ1-3, reads EPEVTQTPSHQVTQMGQEVILRCVPISNHLYFYWYRQILGQKVEFLVSFYNNEISEKSEIFDDQFSVERPDGSNFTLKIRSTKLEDSAMYFCASSSGVSGNTIYFGEGSWLTVV.

This clonotype was observed a handful of times. J is TRBJ2-2 and V is TRBV27; D is ambiguous. This CDR3 has 14 amino acids. Germline CDR1 reads MNHEY; CDR2 reads SMNVEV (reference sequence). The ends were cut back, 1 base at V and 5 bases at J, with 8 bases in the middle. The DNA of the CDR3 is TGTGCCAGCAGTTTATATTCAGGAACCGGGGAGCTGTTTTTT. It codes for CASSLYSGTGELFF.

This clonotype was detected ten times or more. J is TRBJ2-2 and V is TRBV6-2 or TRBV6-3; possibly TRBD1 for D (5 bases). The CDR3 covers 15 residues. Germline lookup yields CDR1 MNHEY and CDR2 SVGEGT. V lost 2 bases, J lost 2 bases, and 9 bases lay in between. The CDR3 bases are TGTGCCAGCAGTTACCGGCAGGGTAACACCGGGGAGCTGTTTTTT. Encoded protein: CASSYRQGNTGELFF.

This clonotype was detected many times. The chain couples TRBV28 to TRBJ2-2; a weak D match, TRBD2 (6 bases). Germline CDR1 MDHEN, CDR2 SYDVKM. V was cut by 7 bases and J by 2 bases, with 11 bases left in between. The CDR3 consists of 14 residues. Written as DNA, the CDR3 is TGTGCCAGCACCTCCGGACTAAACACCGGGGAGCTGTTTTTT. Amino acid sequence: CASTSGLNTGELFF.

A few counts support this clonotype. V gene TRBV11-2 combines with J gene TRBJ2-7; 12 nucleotides line up with TRBD2. V was pared by 3 bases and J by 0 bases, with 15 bases of the junction left unmatched. The CDR3 totals 20 residues. CDR1 and CDR2 from the germline V gene are SGHAT and FQNNGV. The CDR3 DNA sequence: TGTGCCAGCAGCTTCCGCTCCCCAGCCCTAGCGGGAGGGTCCTCCTACGAGCAGTACTTC. This gives the protein CASSFRSPALAGGSSYEQYF.

This clonotype has only a few counts. The chain uses TRBV20-1 and TRBJ2-7; 12 bases fit TRBD2. Trimming at V came to 1 base and at J to 2 bases, leaving 3 bases not matched to a gene. The CDR3 sequence is 15 residues long. The germline gives CDR1 DFQATT, CDR2 SNEGSKA (reference sequence). CDR3 sequence: CSARGTSGVAYEQYF. In nucleotides, the CDR3 is TGCAGTGCTAGAGGGACTAGCGGGGTGGCCTACGAGCAGTACTTC.